A selection of T cell receptor beta chains follows, all from one sample in a study of T cell repertoires in cytomegalovirus infection. TCRdb processed the reads anew with MiXCR; each CDR3 protein has one entry. The data show around 230,000 distinct CDR3 sequences, with roughly 6.5% seen just once and under 7.5% held by the top ten. Sequencing was carried out using PBMCs. All receptors derive from a human donor in good health (CMV status not recorded). Some clones in this sample may be carry-over from other donors' samples. The CDR3 runs from the conserved cysteine through the conserved F or W. A D gene is named only where the DNA matches it firmly. Part of the rows lack a size; the others show once, few, many or a class for expanded clones.

clone_size: many
cdr3_length: 11
d_call: .
j_call: TRBJ2-1
v_call: TRBV19
cdr3_aa: CASIVRDEQFF
cdr3_nt: TGTGCCAGCATAGTGAGGGATGAGCAGTTCTTC

clone_size: many
cdr3_length: 16
d_call: TRBD1
j_call: TRBJ1-6
v_call: TRBV12-3/TRBV12-4
cdr3_aa: CASRGQVSSYNSPLHF
cdr3_nt: TGTGCCAGCAGGGGACAGGTCAGCTCCTATAATTCACCCCTCCACTTT

clone_size: many
cdr3_length: 15
d_call: TRBD2
j_call: TRBJ2-3
v_call: TRBV6-2/TRBV6-3
cdr3_aa: CASSVGLPYTDTQYF
cdr3_nt: TGTGCCAGCAGTGTGGGACTACCCTACACAGATACGCAGTATTTT

clone_size: many
cdr3_length: 11
d_call: .
j_call: TRBJ1-4
v_call: TRBV28
cdr3_aa: CASSPGRKLFF
cdr3_nt: TGTGCCAGCAGTCCCGGACGGAAACTGTTTTTT

clone_size: many
cdr3_length: 13
d_call: .
j_call: TRBJ2-4
v_call: TRBV29-1
cdr3_aa: CSVEGTPTNIQYF
cdr3_nt: TGCAGCGTGGAGGGGACACCAACAAACATTCAGTACTTC

clone_size: many
cdr3_length: 12
d_call: .
j_call: TRBJ2-1
v_call: TRBV6-2/TRBV6-3
cdr3_aa: CASSSSVGEQFF
cdr3_nt: TGTGCCAGCAGTTCCAGCGTGGGTGAGCAGTTCTTC

clone_size: many
cdr3_length: 15
d_call: .
j_call: TRBJ2-2
v_call: TRBV6-2/TRBV6-3
cdr3_aa: CASSYGGGFTGELFF
cdr3_nt: TGTGCCAGCAGTTATGGAGGGGGCTTCACCGGGGAGCTGTTTTTT

clone_size: many
cdr3_length: 15
d_call: .
j_call: TRBJ2-5
v_call: TRBV7-2
cdr3_aa: CASSPRPPGGETQYF
cdr3_nt: TGTGCCAGCAGCCCTCGGCCCCCTGGGGGGGAGACCCAGTACTTC

clone_size: many
cdr3_length: 16
d_call: TRBD1
j_call: TRBJ1-5
v_call: TRBV12-3/TRBV12-4
cdr3_aa: CASSLSGGLVGQPQHF
cdr3_nt: TGTGCCAGCAGTTTATCAGGGGGCCTGGTCGGTCAGCCCCAGCATTTT

clone_size: .
cdr3_length: 17
d_call: TRBD1
j_call: TRBJ1-2
v_call: TRBV29-1
cdr3_aa: CSVDSFGTGGASGGYTF
cdr3_nt: TGCAGCGTTGACAGTTTTGGGACAGGGGGCGCATCTGGTGGCTACACCTTC

clone_size: few
cdr3_length: 14
d_call: TRBD1
j_call: TRBJ2-7
v_call: TRBV30
cdr3_aa: CAWDIPGQVPEQYF
cdr3_nt: TGTGCCTGGGACATTCCGGGACAGGTGCCCGAGCAGTACTTC

clone_size: many
cdr3_length: 16
d_call: TRBD1
j_call: TRBJ1-2
v_call: TRBV7-2
cdr3_aa: CASSPRTGQLSYGYTF
cdr3_nt: TGTGCCAGCAGCCCGAGGACAGGCCAGCTCTCGTATGGCTACACCTTC

clone_size: many
cdr3_length: 12
d_call: .
j_call: TRBJ2-5
v_call: TRBV6-6
cdr3_aa: CASTSSQETQYF
cdr3_nt: TGTGCCTCCACCAGCTCCCAAGAGACCCAGTACTTC

clone_size: .
cdr3_length: 16
d_call: TRBD2
j_call: TRBJ2-7
v_call: TRBV28
cdr3_aa: CASRTGTSGGSYEQYF
cdr3_nt: TGTGCCAGCAGAACCGGGACTAGCGGGGGTTCCTACGAGCAGTACTTC

clone_size: many
cdr3_length: 12
d_call: .
j_call: TRBJ1-2
v_call: TRBV12-3/TRBV12-4
cdr3_aa: CASSGELYGYTF
cdr3_nt: TGTGCCAGCAGCGGGGAGCTCTATGGCTACACCTTC

clone_size: many
cdr3_length: 15
d_call: .
j_call: TRBJ2-3
v_call: TRBV4-1
cdr3_aa: CASRLSAVVTDTQYF
cdr3_nt: TGCGCCAGCAGGCTATCGGCGGTAGTCACAGATACGCAGTATTTT

clone_size: many
cdr3_length: 14
d_call: .
j_call: TRBJ1-3
v_call: TRBV19
cdr3_aa: CASSARRSGNTIYF
cdr3_nt: TGTGCCAGTAGTGCGCGGAGGTCTGGAAACACCATATATTTT

clone_size: many
cdr3_length: 13
d_call: .
j_call: TRBJ1-1
v_call: TRBV6-2/TRBV6-3
cdr3_aa: CASSYSQGKGAFF
cdr3_nt: TGTGCCAGCAGTTACTCGCAGGGGAAAGGGGCTTTCTTT

clone_size: many
cdr3_length: 12
d_call: .
j_call: TRBJ1-6
v_call: TRBV7-2
cdr3_aa: CASSSPRSPLHF
cdr3_nt: TGTGCCAGCAGCTCACCCCGTTCACCCCTCCACTTT

clone_size: many
cdr3_length: 17
d_call: .
j_call: TRBJ2-2
v_call: TRBV11-3
cdr3_aa: CASSLVVGTANTGELFF
cdr3_nt: TGTGCCAGCAGCTTAGTGGTAGGCACGGCGAACACCGGGGAGCTGTTTTTT

clone_size: many
cdr3_length: 14
d_call: .
j_call: TRBJ2-5
v_call: TRBV7-2
cdr3_aa: CASSSPPVLETQYF
cdr3_nt: TGTGCCAGCAGCTCACCGCCCGTACTGGAGACCCAGTACTTC

clone_size: many
cdr3_length: 16
d_call: TRBD2
j_call: TRBJ2-1
v_call: TRBV4-2
cdr3_aa: CASSYPSSGGANEQFF
cdr3_nt: TGTGCCAGCAGCTACCCATCTAGCGGGGGGGCAAATGAGCAGTTCTTC

clone_size: many
cdr3_length: 15
d_call: TRBD2
j_call: TRBJ2-1
v_call: TRBV5-1
cdr3_aa: CASSSETSGYNEQFF
cdr3_nt: TGCGCCAGCAGCTCGGAGACTAGCGGCTACAATGAGCAGTTCTTC

clone_size: many
cdr3_length: 15
d_call: .
j_call: TRBJ1-2
v_call: TRBV7-2
cdr3_aa: CASSLDAGGFDGYTF
cdr3_nt: TGTGCCAGCAGCTTAGACGCGGGGGGTTTCGATGGCTACACCTTC

clone_size: many
cdr3_length: 12
d_call: .
j_call: TRBJ1-1
v_call: TRBV7-2
cdr3_aa: CASSFHNTEAFF
cdr3_nt: TGTGCCAGCAGCTTTCATAACACTGAAGCTTTCTTT

clone_size: many
cdr3_length: 15
d_call: TRBD2
j_call: TRBJ2-1
v_call: TRBV2
cdr3_aa: CASSLGLAGANEQFF
cdr3_nt: TGTGCCAGCAGTCTCGGACTAGCGGGGGCCAATGAGCAGTTCTTC